This TCR beta chain was identified during a study of cytomegalovirus exposure and HLA in healthy donors. Findings and caveats of the study: TCR beta chain V- and J-gene trimming was linked, in a later analysis, to a missense variant in DCLRE1C. Most likely, a cluster of highly shared sequence variants arose as a sequencing artifact. The study listed approximately 160 cytomegalovirus-associated TCR beta chains.

This PCR relied on a set of 60 Vbeta primers and 13 Jbeta primers. Sequencing used immunoSEQ multiplex PCR; TCRdb keeps in-frame clones, though not all of them. Altogether about 120,000 clones are present, about four fifths being singletons, with the ten largest covering approximately 2%. J was trimmed by 7 bases and V by 6 bases; bases with no gene match: 9. The CDR3 extends over 13 amino acids. Germline V lookup: CDR1 MNHEY, CDR2 SVGAGI. On this clone itself: What it binds is unknown.

Donors in the study were healthy people who gave bone marrow. J is TRBJ2-7 and V is TRBV6-5, with 7 bases matching TRBD1. The receptor's source is a man between 18 and 35 years old in good health and CMV-seronegative. The specimen was PBMCs. CDR3 DNA: TGTGCCAGCAGGGCGACAGGGACGAAGGAGCAGTACTTC. Protein sequence: CASRATGTKEQYF.